This TCR beta chain is from a study of vaccination effects on CD4 cells after COVID-19 (dated by TCRdb to between 2021 and 2023). Turning to the overall study: The ViraFEST assay stimulated PBMC with viral peptide pools and then used TCR sequencing to identify antigen-specific CD4+ T cell clonotypes by expansion. Cultures from other donors in the study were sequenced using the Oncomine TCR Beta short-read assay on an Illumina iSeq 100. Each well held two million PBMC cultured in IMDM containing approximately 5% human AB serum, roughly 9.6 IU/ml IL-2 and gentamicin, along with approximately 10 ug/ml peptides. SARS-CoV-2 spike-specific CD4+ TCR repertoires were compared before and after mRNA vaccination in COVID-19 convalescent patients and in infection-naive vaccine recipients. Post-vaccine samples across the study were collected a median of 72 days after the second dose, with a range of 14 to 241. After vaccination, three convalescent patients were sampled both early (day +14) and late (day +241, +227, +161 respectively). A total of ten to eleven COVID-19 convalescent patients and 4 SARS-CoV-2-naive healthy vaccine recipients were included in the full study. The paper's findings and limits, for the study overall: For convalescent patients, new clones induced by the vaccine made up most of the post-vaccine spike-reactive repertoire, and these new clones were largely distinct from the clones induced by infection. Clones induced by infection and clones induced by vaccination both contracted markedly at late timepoints after vaccination, which fits with T cell responses waning over time. The study was limited by a small number of convalescent patients, and early post-infection timepoints were lacking.

The receptor library was made with the immunoSEQ multiplex PCR assay. DNA from the cultured and isolated CD4+ T cells underwent TCR beta CDR3 sequencing. The original methods were these. Non-productive TCR sequences were removed and reads were trimmed to the CDR3 region, keeping CDR3s of at least 7 amino acids. The MANAFEST web app was used to pick out antigen-specific clonotypes by comparing their expansion in peptide wells with that in reference cultures. To count as positive, a clone had to show expansion at FDR<0.05 compared with the reference and with all other wells, an odds ratio above 5, and a frequency above 0.1% in two replicate wells. A clonotype was called cross-reactive if it was significantly expanded both in SARS-CoV-2 spike wells and in at least one common cold coronavirus spike condition. CDR3 similarity was assessed by Levenshtein distance with the stringdist R package, and unrooted trees were built with ape in R 3.6.1. Entries here come from immuneACCESS through TCRdb and include only in-frame sequences with V and J called. Some clones fail to appear in such tables; in the studies checked, an unresolved V gene covers under half of the shortfall, and the cause of the remainder is unknown. V, J and clone size are taken as reported in that table, and D and trimming were inferred from the DNA itself. In all, the sample holds 40,000 to 45,000 clones, and around 80% of those were seen once. Clones ranked in the top ten supply around 3.5% of the sample.

On this clone: The target of this receptor is not known. The input lacks base qualities; no much larger clone sits a single base away.

Trimmed from V: 3 bases; trimmed from J: 15 bases; junction bases lacking a gene match: 9. Taken from cysteine to phenylalanine, the CDR3 has 14 residues. Only the CDR3 portion is preserved as DNA: 42 bases, with reading frame beginning at the first base. CDR1 and CDR2, looked up from the germline V gene, are KGHSH and LQKENI. After roughly 11 days of culture, CD4+ T cells were isolated with the EasySep CD4+ T cell isolation kit. Convalescent patients had PCR-confirmed SARS-CoV-2 infection between March and December 2020, before Alpha, Beta and Delta variants emerged in the United States. Each participant received two doses of an mRNA SARS-CoV-2 vaccine, either BNT162b2 or mRNA-1273. Half of the culture medium was replaced with fresh IL-2-containing medium on days 3 and 7. Unless noted otherwise, every peptide stimulation condition was cultured in triplicate wells. PBMC were separated from whole blood using Ficoll-Paque Plus gradient centrifugation and were then either cryopreserved at -140C or used fresh. The QIAamp micro DNA kit was used to extract genomic DNA from the cultured CD4+ T cells.

The sequence is built from TRBV18 and TRBJ2-1, with 12 bases in between that match TRBD2. The receptor comes from a human donor who had a prior SARS-CoV-2 infection. The source material was CD4+ T cells from PBMCs cultured without peptide, sampled after COVID-19 vaccination. At the DNA level, the sequence is TGTGCCAGCTCACCCAGGACTAGCGGGGACTCGTGGTTCTTC. Its protein product is CASSPRTSGDSWFF.